These 12 T cell receptor beta chains came from one sample sequenced in a study of cytomegalovirus exposure and HLA in healthy donors. Primers included in the PCR were 60 Vbeta and 13 Jbeta primers. The protocol was immunoSEQ multiplex PCR, while the TCRdb copy is restricted to in-frame clones and leaves out a portion. This table holds 90,000 to 140,000 clones, roughly 80% found once. What was sequenced was PBMCs. The receptors derive from a woman aged 40 to 50 in good health and CMV-seropositive.

This chain joins TRBV4-1 and TRBJ1-3; D remains unclear. The CDR3 is 15 amino acids. V gave up 5 bases and J gave up 0 bases, with 11 bases separating them. Germline-derived CDR1 and CDR2 are MGHRA and YSYEKL. CDR3 sequence (DNA): TGCGCCAGCAGCAGCGTAGGAGGCTCTGGAAACACCATATATTTT. As protein: CASSSVGGSGNTIYF.

This chain uses TRBV19 with TRBJ2-7, with a possible D match to TRBD2 (6 bases). The CDR3 consists of 11 residues. V was clipped by 4 bases and J by 5 bases, with 6 bases between them. CDR1 and CDR2 (germline): LNHDA, SQIVND (reference sequence). The CDR3 region is CASSRGDEQYF. For the CDR3, the DNA is TGTGCCAGTAGTAGGGGGGACGAGCAGTACTTC.

This chain links TRBV4-1 with TRBJ2-5, with TRBD1 as a possible D gene (6 bases). Near its end, the DNA agrees better with TRBJ2-7, so the J call may be wrong. CDR3 size: 14 residues. Germline CDR1 is MGHRA and CDR2 is YSYEKL. The CDR3 DNA is TGCGCCAGCAGCCAAGACCCACAGGGCCACGAGCAGTACTTC. Its protein is CASSQDPQGHEQYF.

This clone came up a few times. The CDR3, as DNA: TGTGCCAGCAGCCAAGGACAGGGAGATTCCTACGAGCAGTACTTC. It specifies CASSQGQGDSYEQYF. J is TRBJ2-7 and V is TRBV4-2, with 7 positions matching TRBD1. There are 15 residues in the CDR3. With V trimmed by 1 base and J by 1 base, 4 bases remained unmatched. In germline, CDR1 is LGHNA, CDR2 YNFKEQ.

The gene calls are TRBV27 and TRBJ2-1, with D possibly being TRBD1 (5 bases). V was trimmed by 2 bases and J by 9 bases, leaving 14 bases between them. CDR3 length: 14 amino acids. Germline V gene sequence: CDR1 MNHEY, CDR2 SMNVEV (reference sequence). CDR3 loop: CASSLGALDGEQFF. For the CDR3, the DNA is TGTGCCAGCAGTTTAGGGGCGTTAGACGGTGAGCAGTTCTTC.

The genes are TRBV29-1 and TRBJ1-4; tentative D call: TRBD1 (5 bases). Looked up from germline, CDR1 is SQVTM and CDR2 is ANQGSEA. Trimming took off 6 bases at V and 3 bases at J, with 14 bases between the two ends. The CDR3 is 14 amino acids. The CDR3 DNA is TGCAGCGTAACCATGACAGCGCCTAATGAAAAACTGTTTTTT. Its translation is CSVTMTAPNEKLFF.

This clone showed up just a few times. CDR3: CASSLSKWGGTGPTYEQYF. Written as DNA, the CDR3 is TGTGCCAGCAGTCTCTCCAAATGGGGTGGGACAGGGCCCACCTACGAGCAGTACTTC. The V gene is TRBV28, the J gene TRBJ2-7; TRBD1 agrees at 9 bases. The V segment lost 5 bases and the J segment 2 bases; nucleotides outside the gene matches: 19. CDR3 size: 19 residues. The V gene's germline CDR1 is MDHEN and CDR2 SYDVKM.

CDR3 residues: CASSVRRATSSTDTQYF. Here the CDR3 DNA reads TGTGCCAGCAGCGTAAGGAGGGCCACCTCTAGCACAGATACGCAGTATTTT. The V gene is TRBV9, the J gene TRBJ2-3; maybe TRBD2 (6 bases). The V and J ends lost 1 base and 0 bases respectively, with 15 bases between them. Germline CDR1 is SGDLS and CDR2 is YYNGEE. The CDR3 consists of 17 residues.

This chain connects TRBV28 to TRBJ2-7; 8 bases are a match to TRBD2. Germline assignment: CDR1 MDHEN and CDR2 SYDVKM. There are 14 residues in the CDR3. The junction had 6 bases not matched to a gene; V was cut back by 3 bases and J by 5 bases. Written as DNA, the CDR3 is TGTGCCAGCAGTTTCTCGGGGGGGCAGGACGAGCAGTACTTC. Translation gives CASSFSGGQDEQYF.

The CDR3 sequence: CASSLGPVTGGRTDTQYF. CDR3 nucleotide sequence: TGCGCCAGCAGCTTGGGTCCGGTCACGGGCGGGCGCACAGATACGCAGTATTTT. This chain links TRBV5-1 with TRBJ2-3, with D possibly being TRBD2 (5 bases). In germline, CDR1 is SGHRS, CDR2 YFSETQ. Trimming left V 0 bases short and J 1 base short, with 18 bases between. CDR3 size: 18 residues.

The rearrangement joins TRBV7-9 to TRBJ1-5; TRBD1 might be the D (6 bases). V lost 5 bases and J lost 3, with 14 bases in between. CDR1 and CDR2 (germline): SEHNR, FQNEAQ (reference sequence). The CDR3 consists of 15 residues. CDR3 protein: CASSTGTGTNQPQHF. The CDR3 region has the DNA TGTGCCAGCAGCACTGGTACAGGGACCAATCAGCCCCAGCATTTT.

V is TRBV28 and J is TRBJ1-2, with 7 bases matching TRBD1. Germline-derived CDR1 and CDR2 are MDHEN and SYDVKM. This CDR3 region has 13 residues. The ends lost 10 bases at V and 4 bases at J; junction bases unmatched: 9. This CDR3 reads CATDRDMGYGYTF. In nucleotides, the CDR3 is TGTGCCACCGACAGGGACATGGGCTATGGCTACACCTTC.